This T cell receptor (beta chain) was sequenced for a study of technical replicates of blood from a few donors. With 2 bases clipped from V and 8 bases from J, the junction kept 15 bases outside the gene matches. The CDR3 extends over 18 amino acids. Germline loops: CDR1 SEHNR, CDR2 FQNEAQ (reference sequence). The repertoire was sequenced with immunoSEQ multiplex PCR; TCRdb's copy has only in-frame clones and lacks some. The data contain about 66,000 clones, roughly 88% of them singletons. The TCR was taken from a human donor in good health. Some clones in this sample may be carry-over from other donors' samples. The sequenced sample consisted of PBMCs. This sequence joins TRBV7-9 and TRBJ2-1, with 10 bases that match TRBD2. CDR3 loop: CASSLKWRLAGVEDEQFF. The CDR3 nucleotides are TGTGCCAGCAGCTTAAAGTGGAGGCTAGCGGGAGTAGAGGATGAGCAGTTCTTC.